This T cell receptor (beta chain) was sequenced in a study of cytomegalovirus exposure and HLA in healthy donors (dated by TCRdb to 2015 to 2018). Context from the whole study: An earlier analysis of under 600 of the donors reported more than 250 Gb of sequence data and more than 90 million unique TCR beta sequences from about 200 million T cells. Around 300 gigabases of sequencing data and tens of millions of unique TCR sequences were included in an early release covering under 650 HLA-typed donors. The genetic ancestry cluster associated with self-reported Caucasian donors included 65% to 90% of the roughly 400 genotyped donors. The study aimed to test whether signatures of past pathogen exposure could be identified by cataloging public T cell receptors. The T cell repertoires of roughly 660 subjects were profiled by immunosequencing and related to cytomegalovirus serostatus. In addition to the first cohort of 650 to 800 subjects, a separate validation cohort of some 120 different subjects was used. To predict cytomegalovirus infection status, the study brought together high-throughput TCR immunosequencing, statistical association of individual TCRs with disease status, and machine learning. A later analysis re-examined previously published TCR beta repertoires from around 670 donors and added high-resolution HLA genotyping to investigate patterns of TCR occurrence. In the later analysis, no new phenotypic data were used to find candidate immune exposures; instead, reliance was placed on TCR beta sequences and their occurrence across donors. In an earlier analysis of a few hundred of the donors, high-throughput TCR beta sequencing was used to judge whether each TCR beta V gene segment behaved as functional or pseudogenic. Donor age, sex, ethnicity and CMV serostatus were compiled alongside the repertoire data. In a later genetic analysis, genome-wide SNP genotypes for 398 of the 666 donors were used, and that subset was treated as a discovery cohort. All discovery cohort repertoires had been generated using a single sequencing platform. HLA typing included class I and class II loci at four-digit resolution. Typing coverage varied by locus: roughly 629-640 donors for A, B, C, DRB1 and DQB1; approximately 520 for DQA1; more than 600 for DPA1; some 470 for DPB1. Because of strong linkage in the cohort, roughly five DR-DQ haplotypes were treated as single units for association and clustering. Across 300 to 400 genotyped donors of the cohort, an average of approximately 240,000 unique TCR beta nucleotide sequences per donor were sequenced, and 15% to 20% of those sequences were non-productive.

From the germline V gene, CDR1 is SQVTM and CDR2 is ANQGSEA. V ends up 1 base short and J 5 bases short, with an unmatched junction base count of 17. From cysteine to phenylalanine, the CDR3 is 19 amino acids long. Kept here is only the CDR3 DNA, which spans 57 bases and is read in frame from base 1. Libraries were constructed by the immunoSEQ multiplex PCR assay. A mixture of 60 forward primers for TCR Vbeta segments and 13 reverse primers for TCR Jbeta segments was used in the multiplex PCR. The CDR3 region of rearranged TCR beta genes was amplified from genomic DNA by a multiplex PCR assay. Amplified TCR beta libraries were sequenced as 87-base-pair reads on the Illumina HiSeq System. The original pipeline was this. In a later analysis, tens of millions of unique TCR beta chains were counted across the 690 or so repertoires, and around 11 million of these chains were shared by at least two donors. Raw reads were error-corrected and collapsed into unique sequences with a nearest-neighbor algorithm that merged closely related sequences to remove PCR and sequencing errors. V, D and J gene segments were assigned by aligning CDR3 sequences to IMGT reference sequences. Each retained sequence needed at least a six-nucleotide match to both a V gene segment and a J gene segment. Rearrangements were called productive when the CDR3 lacked stop codons and stayed in frame with V and J; all others were non-productive. CDR3 was defined by IMGT convention, running from the second conserved V-encoded cysteine to the conserved J-encoded phenylalanine. The earlier analysis of roughly 590 of the donors excluded any sequence lacking an unambiguous match to a single V gene segment. In an earlier analysis of roughly 500 of the donors, V segments were called functional above 56.7% productive rearrangements and were called segregating when the between-donor standard deviation exceeded 5%. A statistical classification framework was built for diagnosing cytomegalovirus status from the catalog of TCR beta chain sequences. A later analysis assigned V and J genes by comparing TCR nucleotide sequences with IMGT/GENE-DB human TR gene sequences. A later analysis assigned CDR3 sequences and most-parsimonious VDJ recombination scenarios with the TCRdist pipeline. In a later analysis, every TCR beta chain was defined by the combination of its CDR3 amino acid sequence and its V-gene family, and reads without a unique V-gene family were dropped. To address suspected cross-contamination and a sequencing artifact, a later analysis removed around 600 highly shared, low-generation-probability nucleotide sequences. A later analysis calculated a clonal expansion index for each public chain from normalized within-repertoire ranks of inferred template counts. Generation probabilities in a later analysis came from a VDJ recombination model fitted to out-of-frame rearrangements, and those results were checked against IGoR. In a later analysis, hypergeometric tests were used to score TCR-TCR, TCR-HLA and TCR-CMV co-occurrence, with a repertoire-size bias correction applied to TCR pairs. False discovery rates were estimated in a later analysis by permuting HLA or CMV assignments 20 times. A later analysis grouped co-occurring TCRs with DBSCAN, adding TCRdist sequence similarity when clustering within HLA-allele-positive subsets. Repertoires with fewer than 30,000 or more than 120,000 public chains, plus five repertoires with anomalous nucleotide sharing, were excluded from co-occurrence clustering. The clones in this table, taken by TCRdb from immuneACCESS, are in-frame only. Not every clone is retained; where verified, under half of the shortfall comes from an unresolved V gene, and the cause of the rest is unknown. For V, J and clone size, that table is used; D and trimming come from the DNA. This sample lists about 160,000 clones; almost 80% were detected once. Over 8% of the sample lies in the top ten.

Points the paper makes about the study in general: A later analysis found that TCR association rates varied across HLA loci, with DRB1 alleles showing the most associated TCRs and HLA-C alleles the fewest. Because HLA typing was missing for some donors at each locus, association tests included only the typed subset. Across donors, most TCR sequences were observed very rarely, whereas some public TCRs were present in many individuals. In a later analysis, HLA-associated TCR beta chains showed more clonal expansion and lower generation probabilities than non-associated chains that were equally common. In vitro tests confirmed that a few of the cytomegalovirus-associated TCR beta chains recognize cytomegalovirus antigens. The earlier analysis of almost 600 of the donors excluded around 17 rarely observed V segments, including chromosome 9 orphons, because counts were too low. Several of the top co-occurrence clusters appeared to be linked to parvovirus B19, influenza, CMV and Epstein-Barr virus, according to a later analysis. In this cohort, only TCR beta chains were sequenced, and detectable features were limited by the absence of alpha or paired-chain data. A further reported finding was that TCR beta sequences accurately predicted the HLA-A and HLA-B alleles for most subjects in the first cohort. Most CMV-associated TCR beta chains appeared to be HLA-restricted in a later analysis, and the HLA associations seemed to be driven largely by CMV exposure. A cluster of highly shared sequence variants was judged likely to be a technical artifact of the sequencing pipeline. When HLA alleles, especially DR and DQ, strongly co-occurred, TCR associations were difficult to assign to individual alleles. Presence/absence analyses assumed roughly uniform sequencing depth across donors, an assumption that may not hold. V-gene and J-gene trimming of TCR beta chains was associated with a missense DCLRE1C variant in a later genetic analysis, and the association was replicated in an independent cohort. At a false discovery rate of 0.05, a later analysis linked 16,000 or so TCR beta sequences to specific HLA alleles. The only immune exposure information available for the cohort was CMV serostatus. The 87-base-pair reads could not distinguish some IMGT-functional V segments, including TRBV6-2 and TRBV6-3, so those segments were excluded. Cytomegalovirus status was reported to be diagnosed by the classifier with high specificity and sensitivity in both the original and validation cohorts. Correlated functional status among segregating V segments might be attributable to linkage disequilibrium, but an unknown experimental factor could not be ruled out. The study listed 170 or so TCR beta chains as associated with cytomegalovirus. Broadly in line with IMGT annotations, most TCR beta V segments showed up in productive rearrangements about 87% or about 30% of the time in an earlier analysis of around 600 of the donors. According to the authors, the approach could potentially be generalized to other disease states and immunological phenotypes. In a later genetic analysis, fewer N-insertions in productive TCRs were reported among donors in an Asian-associated ancestry cluster than the roughly 700-donor mean.

Regarding this clone: This receptor's antigen is unknown. Base qualities are not at hand, and no much larger clone is one base apart.

The cohort comprised more than 550 healthy bone marrow donors. Cohort members were all nominally healthy when sampled, although unrecorded immune exposures were likely present. The donor tested CMV seropositive, placing the donor among the 289 seropositive members of the cohort. Every donor gave a peripheral blood sample, and the peripheral blood mononuclear cells from that sample were used for TCR beta sequencing. Genomic DNA extraction from the blood cell samples was performed with the Qiagen DNeasy Blood Extraction Kit. The TCR was taken from a man younger than 35 in good health and CMV-seropositive. The rearrangement joined TRBV29-1 to TRBJ1-1, with TRBD1 identical over 12 junction bases. Input material: PBMCs. CDR3 loop: CSVEASRDRGLKWETEAFF. The DNA sequence follows: TGCAGCGTTGAAGCTAGCCGGGACAGGGGGCTTAAATGGGAAACTGAAGCTTTCTTT.